Sequencing of this TCR beta chain was carried out in a study of blood T cell repertoires in COVID-19. This clone has a single count. Individuals aged about 18 to 90 years were recruited from some 26 US areas. Researchers sorted participants into cohorts using their self-reported clinical history. The CDR3 covers 14 residues. Germline CDR1 reads SGHAT; CDR2 reads FQDESV (reference sequence). Trimming took off 1 base at V and 5 bases at J, with 12 bases between the two ends. Profiled with immunoSEQ multiplex PCR; TCRdb holds only in-frame clones, not every one. The sample carries approximately 70,000 clones, roughly two thirds recorded once.

Sequences were obtained from PBMCs or T cells enriched from blood (not recorded which). The chain uses TRBV11-1 and TRBJ2-7; maybe TRBD2 (5 bases). The source of this sequence is a woman aged 55-75 years who had been exposed to COVID-19. Here the CDR3 DNA reads TGTGCCAGCAGCTTAGACGTATCGGGGAACGAGCAGTACTTC. This sequence encodes CASSLDVSGNEQYF.